This T cell receptor beta chain was found in a study of CD8 T cells in ankylosing spondylitis. Quantitative molecular-barcoded 5'-RACE generated the TCR beta libraries. TCRdb used MiXCR to reprocess the 5' RACE reads, holding one entry per CDR3 protein. This repertoire shows about 340,000 distinct CDR3 sequences, over 12% found once; its top ten account for 1.1%. Study observations and caveats: Disease-linked clones were reportedly significantly enriched in matched ankylosing spondylitis synovial fluid. Disease-linked clones proved CD8+ and comparatively uncommon in peripheral blood. Blood from ankylosing spondylitis patients appeared to carry a characteristic roughly 8-variant TCR beta motif.

J was trimmed by 0 bases and V by 1 base; bases with no gene match: 8. Germline V gene lookup returns CDR1 DFQATT and CDR2 SNEGSKA (reference sequence). The CDR3 is 17 amino acids. As regards this clonotype: Its antigen is still unknown.

The chain has TRBV20-1 and TRBJ2-2; TRBD1 aligns across 7 bases. The TCR comes from a male donor with ankylosing spondylitis or in good health (not recorded which). Specimen: blood, either unsorted or a sorted T cell fraction (not recorded which). The CDR3 DNA reads as TGCAGTGCTAGAGTGTTGGGACAGATGTCGAACACCGGGGAGCTGTTTTTT. Translation gives CSARVLGQMSNTGELFF.